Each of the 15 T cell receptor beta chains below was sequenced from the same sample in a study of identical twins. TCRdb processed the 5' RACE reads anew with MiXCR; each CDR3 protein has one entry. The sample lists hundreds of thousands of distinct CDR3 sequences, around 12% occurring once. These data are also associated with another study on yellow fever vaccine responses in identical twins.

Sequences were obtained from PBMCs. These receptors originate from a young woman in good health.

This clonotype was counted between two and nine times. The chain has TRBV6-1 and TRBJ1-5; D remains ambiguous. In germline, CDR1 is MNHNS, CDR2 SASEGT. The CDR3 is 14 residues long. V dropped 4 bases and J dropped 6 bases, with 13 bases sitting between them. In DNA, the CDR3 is TGTGCCAGCAGTGGCGATCTCAAGGGTCAGCCCCAGCATTTT. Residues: CASSGDLKGQPQHF.

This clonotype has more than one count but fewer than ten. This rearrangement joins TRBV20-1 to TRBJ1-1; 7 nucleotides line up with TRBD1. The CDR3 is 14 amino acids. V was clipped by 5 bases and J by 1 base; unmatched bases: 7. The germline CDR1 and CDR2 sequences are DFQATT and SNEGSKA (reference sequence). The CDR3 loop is CSASQTGENTEAFF. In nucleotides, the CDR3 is TGCAGTGCTTCCCAAACAGGGGAGAACACTGAAGCTTTCTTT.

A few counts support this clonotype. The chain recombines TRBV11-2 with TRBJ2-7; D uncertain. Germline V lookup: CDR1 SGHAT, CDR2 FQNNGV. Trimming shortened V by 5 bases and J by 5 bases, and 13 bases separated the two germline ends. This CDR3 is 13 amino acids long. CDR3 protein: CASSLMEFNEQYV. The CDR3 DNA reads TGTGCCAGCAGCCTCATGGAGTTCAACGAGCAGTACGTC.

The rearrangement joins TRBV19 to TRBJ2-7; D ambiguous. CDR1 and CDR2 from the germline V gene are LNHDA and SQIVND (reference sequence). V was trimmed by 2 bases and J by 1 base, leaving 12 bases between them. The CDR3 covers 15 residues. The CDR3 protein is CASSIKAWDSYEQYF. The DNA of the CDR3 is TGTGCCAGTAGTATAAAGGCGTGGGATTCCTACGAGCAGTACTTC.

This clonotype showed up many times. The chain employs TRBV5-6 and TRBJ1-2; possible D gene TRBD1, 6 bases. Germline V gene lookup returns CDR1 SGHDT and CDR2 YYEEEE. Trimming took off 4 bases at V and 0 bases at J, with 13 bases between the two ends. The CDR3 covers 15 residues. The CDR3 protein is CASSRQGTPNYGYTF. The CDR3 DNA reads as TGTGCCAGCAGCCGCCAGGGGACACCTAACTATGGCTACACCTTC.

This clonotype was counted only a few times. The CDR3 DNA reads as TGTGCCAGCAGCTTAGGGAGTGTTGGGACCAGCTCCTACGAGCAGTACGTC. The encoded protein is CASSLGSVGTSSYEQYV. V gene TRBV7-8 combines with J gene TRBJ2-7; the D gene could be TRBD1 or TRBD2 (5 bases each). CDR1 and CDR2 from the germline V gene are SGHVS and FQNEAQ. The CDR3 contains 17 residues. V lost 1 base, J lost 0 bases, and 16 bases lay in between.

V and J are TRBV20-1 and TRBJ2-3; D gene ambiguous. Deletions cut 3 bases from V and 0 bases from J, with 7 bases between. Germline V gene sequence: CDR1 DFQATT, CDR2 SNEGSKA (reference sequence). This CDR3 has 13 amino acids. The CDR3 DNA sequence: TGCAGTGCTAGCTACCGCAGCACAGATACGCAGTATTTT. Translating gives CSASYRSTDTQYF.

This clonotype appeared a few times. CDR3 bases: TGTGCCAGCAGTTATGAGGGAATGAGCAATGAGCAGTTCTTC. Protein: CASSYEGMSNEQFF. V gene TRBV6-2 or TRBV6-3 combines with J gene TRBJ2-1, with D possibly being TRBD2 (5 bases). This CDR3 contains 14 residues. The germline V gene encodes CDR1 MNHEY and CDR2 SVGEGT. V lost 3 bases to trimming and J lost 6 bases, with 12 bases between them.

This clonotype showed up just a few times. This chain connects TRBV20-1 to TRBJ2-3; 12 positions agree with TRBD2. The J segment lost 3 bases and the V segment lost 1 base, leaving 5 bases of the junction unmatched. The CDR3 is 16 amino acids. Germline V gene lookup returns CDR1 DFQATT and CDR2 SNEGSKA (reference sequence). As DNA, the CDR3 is TGCAGTGCTAGAGGACTAGCGGGAGACGTGACAGATACGCAGTATTTT. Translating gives CSARGLAGDVTDTQYF.

The CDR3 bases are TGTGCCAGCAGTTCCCGGGGCGGGAAGTCCTACAATGAGCAGTTCTTC. It translates to CASSSRGGKSYNEQFF. The chain combines TRBV28 with TRBJ2-1; TRBD2 might be the D (6 bases). Trimming stripped 4 bases from V and 1 base from J, with 14 bases between. This CDR3 comprises 16 residues. Germline CDR1 MDHEN, CDR2 SYDVKM.

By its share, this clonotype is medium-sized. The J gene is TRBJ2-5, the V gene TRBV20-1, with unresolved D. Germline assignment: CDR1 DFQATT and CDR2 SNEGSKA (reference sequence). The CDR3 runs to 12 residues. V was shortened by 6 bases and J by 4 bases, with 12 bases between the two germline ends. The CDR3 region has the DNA TGCAGTGCCCCACCAGATGGAGAGACCCAGTACTTC. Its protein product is CSAPPDGETQYF.

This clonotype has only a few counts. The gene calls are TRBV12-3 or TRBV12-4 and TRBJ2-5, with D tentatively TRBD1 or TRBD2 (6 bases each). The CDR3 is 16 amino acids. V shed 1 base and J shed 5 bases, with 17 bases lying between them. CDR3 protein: CASSLGVVGGRETQYF. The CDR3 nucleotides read TGTGCCAGCAGTTTAGGGGTGGTGGGGGGCCGGGAGACCCAGTACTTC.

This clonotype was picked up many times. CDR3 residues: CSAPGNLANYGYTF. The CDR3 coding sequence is TGCAGTGCCCCAGGGAACCTAGCTAACTATGGCTACACCTTC. The chain employs TRBV20-1 and TRBJ1-2, with a weak D call TRBD1 (5 bases). CDR1 and CDR2 from the germline V gene are DFQATT and SNEGSKA (reference sequence). Trimming pared 6 bases from V and 0 bases from J, leaving 14 bases between. This CDR3 comprises 14 residues.

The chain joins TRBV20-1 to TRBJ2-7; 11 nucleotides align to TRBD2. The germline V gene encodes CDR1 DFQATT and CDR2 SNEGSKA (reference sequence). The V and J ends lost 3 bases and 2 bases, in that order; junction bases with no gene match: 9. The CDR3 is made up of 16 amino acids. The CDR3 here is CSARQGLAGGTYEQYF. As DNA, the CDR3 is TGCAGTGCTAGGCAAGGACTAGCGGGTGGCACCTACGAGCAGTACTTC.

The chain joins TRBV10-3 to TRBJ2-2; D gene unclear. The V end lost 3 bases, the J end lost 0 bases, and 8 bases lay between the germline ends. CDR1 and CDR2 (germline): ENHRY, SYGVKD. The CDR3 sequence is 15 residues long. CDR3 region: CAISDFVANTGELFF. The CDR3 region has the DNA TGTGCCATCAGTGATTTCGTTGCGAACACCGGGGAGCTGTTTTTT.